This T cell receptor (beta chain) was identified during a study of blood T cell repertoires in COVID-19 (dated by TCRdb to 2020 to 2021). Looking at the study overall: Samples from collaborators originated in the United States, Italy and Spain and spanned both the acute and convalescent phases of COVID-19. The material from the prospective study consisted of cDNA or gDNA derived from T cells, B-cell-depleted T cells, or PBMCs. The repertoires were made available in a free public database intended to serve as a resource for research on the immune response to SARS-CoV-2. Where available, HLA class I and class II types were obtained from metadata supplied by the sample provider rather than from assay-based typing. The dataset comprised deeply sampled blood TCRbeta repertoires from subjects exposed to, actively infected with, or recovered from COVID-19. The sample metadata nearly always contained a de-identified subject ID, COVID-19 status, age in years and sex. The samples were drawn from two sources: the first 160 participants of the ongoing ImmuneRACE study, and 1,000 to 1,500 subjects contributed by 6 global collaborators.

Each collaborating institution followed its own protocols to collect whole blood in K2EDTA tubes. For TCRbeta analysis, collaborator samples were shipped as frozen whole blood, as isolated PBMCs, or as DNA extracted from either sample type. The immunoSEQ Assay, a bias-controlled multiplex PCR, was used to amplify TCRbeta CDR3 regions from genomic DNA. On the study's bioinformatics: Nucleated cell counts per sample were estimated from amplification of reference gene primers within the assay. To quantify the absolute abundance of each unique TCRbeta CDR3 rearrangement, sequence reads were collapsed and filtered. For each sample, productive Simpson clonality was calculated as the square root of Simpson's diversity index across productive rearrangements. TCRdb took this table from immuneACCESS and kept in-frame rearrangements with V and J called. Such tables lack part of the clones; where checked against another copy, unresolved V genes explain under half of the gap, and the rest is unexplained. The V and J calls and clone size come from that table; D and trimming were worked out from the DNA. The sample table records 150,000 to 200,000 clones; around 88% of these occur just once. Clones ranked in the top ten supply less than 5.5% of the sample.

As regards this clone: Its antigen target is currently unknown. Base qualities were left out, and no much larger clone turns up one base away.

On the study overall, not on this receptor specifically: How much clinical and demographic metadata was included differed by source and by participant, and the metadata was provided uncurated.

Between the V and J ends, shortened by 2 bases and 0 bases respectively, the junction contains 11 bases. For CDR1 and CDR2, the germline V gene (reference sequence) lists SEHNR and FQNEAQ. The cysteine opens and the phenylalanine closes a CDR3 of 16 amino acids. Here the CDR3 DNA is all that survives: 48 bases in frame from base 1. This clonotype was obtained from a human donor in a cohort sampled during active COVID-19. The sequenced material came from peripheral blood. The rearranged segments are TRBV7-9 and TRBJ1-3, with no confident D gene call. The DNA sequence follows: TGTGCCAGCAGCTTACGAGTGGAGAGCTCTGGAAACACCATATATTTT. This yields the protein CASSLRVESSGNTIYF.